This T cell receptor beta chain was documented in a study of blood T cells in healthy people across ages. Findings of the study overall: Long-lived donors exceeded aged donors in naive CD4+ cells and diversity.

The donors, aged about 6 to 95, were healthy Caucasians from Russia. PCR was performed a second time for roughly 7 to 11 cycles using a sample-barcoded 5' primer and a J-beta primer mix. TCRdb re-called the 5' RACE reads through MiXCR, storing one row per CDR3 protein. The sample shows 650,000 or so distinct CDR3 sequences, roughly half of them seen only once. This clonotype was recorded many times. The antigen is undetermined. This CDR3 region has 14 residues. Germline assignment: CDR1 SGHVS and CDR2 FQNEAQ. V dropped 1 base and J dropped 6 bases, with 11 bases sitting between them. This sequence joins TRBV7-8 and TRBJ2-3, with D hard to call. The sample consisted of blood. This clonotype was sampled from a woman over 75 in good health. The CDR3 protein is CASSLETFKDTQYF. CDR3 DNA: TGTGCCAGCAGCTTAGAGACGTTCAAGGATACGCAGTATTTT. Filled out from reference TRBV7-8 and TRBJ2-3, the complete variable domain reads GAGVSQSPRYKVAKRGQDVALRCDPISGHVSLFWYQQALGQGPEFLTYFQNEAQLDKSGLPSDRFFAERPEGSVSTLKIQRTQQEDSAVYLCASSLETFKDTQYFGPGTRLTVL.